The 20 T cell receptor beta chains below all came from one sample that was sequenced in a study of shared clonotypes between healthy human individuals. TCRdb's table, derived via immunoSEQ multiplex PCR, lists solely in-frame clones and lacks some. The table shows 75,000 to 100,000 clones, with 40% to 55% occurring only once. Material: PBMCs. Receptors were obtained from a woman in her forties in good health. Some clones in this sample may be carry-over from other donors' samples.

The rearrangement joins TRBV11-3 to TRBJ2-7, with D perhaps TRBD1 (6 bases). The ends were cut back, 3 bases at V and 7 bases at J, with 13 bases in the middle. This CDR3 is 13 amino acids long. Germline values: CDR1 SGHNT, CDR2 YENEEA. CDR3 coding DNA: TGTGCCAGCAGCTTCCAGGGGTCGGGGGAGCAGTACTTC. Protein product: CASSFQGSGEQYF.

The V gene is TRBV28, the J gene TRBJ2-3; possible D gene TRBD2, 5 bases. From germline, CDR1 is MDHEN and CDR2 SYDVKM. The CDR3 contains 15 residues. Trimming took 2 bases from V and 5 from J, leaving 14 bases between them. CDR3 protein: CASSLRTRGIDTQYF. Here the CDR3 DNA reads TGTGCCAGCAGTTTAAGGACCCGGGGAATAGATACGCAGTATTTT.

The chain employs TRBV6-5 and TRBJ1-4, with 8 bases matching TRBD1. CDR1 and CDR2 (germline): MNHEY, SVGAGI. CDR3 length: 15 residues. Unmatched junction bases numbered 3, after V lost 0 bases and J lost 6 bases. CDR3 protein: CASSYSQGADEKLFF. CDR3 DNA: TGTGCCAGCAGTTACTCCCAGGGGGCGGATGAAAAACTGTTTTTT.

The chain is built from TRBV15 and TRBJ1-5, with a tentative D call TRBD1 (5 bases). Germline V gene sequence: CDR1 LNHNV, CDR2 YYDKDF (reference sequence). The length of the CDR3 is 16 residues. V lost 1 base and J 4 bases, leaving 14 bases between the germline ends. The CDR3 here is CATSRGEGTLNQPQHF. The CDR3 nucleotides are TGTGCCACCAGCAGAGGGGAAGGGACTCTTAATCAGCCCCAGCATTTT.

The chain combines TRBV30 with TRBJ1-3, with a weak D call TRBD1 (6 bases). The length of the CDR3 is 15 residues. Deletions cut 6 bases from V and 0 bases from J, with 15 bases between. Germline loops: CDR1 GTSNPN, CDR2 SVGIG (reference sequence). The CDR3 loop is CACSGDTFSGNTIYF. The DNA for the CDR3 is TGTGCCTGCTCAGGGGACACATTCTCTGGAAACACCATATATTTT.

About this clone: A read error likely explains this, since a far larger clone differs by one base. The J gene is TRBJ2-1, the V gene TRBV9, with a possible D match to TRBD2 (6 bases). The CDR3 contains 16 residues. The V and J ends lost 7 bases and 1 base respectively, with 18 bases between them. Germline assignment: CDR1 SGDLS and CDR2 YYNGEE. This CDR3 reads CASGPRGSESYNEQFF. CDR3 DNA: TGTGCCAGCGGCCCCCGGGGGAGCGAATCCTACAATGAGCAGTTCTTC. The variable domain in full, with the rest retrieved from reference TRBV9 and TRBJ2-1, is DSGVTQTPKHLITATGQRVTLRCSPRSGDLSVYWYQQSLDQGLQFLIQYYNGEERAKGNILERFSAQQFPDLHSELNLSSLELGDSALYFCASGPRGSESYNEQFFGPGTRLTVL.

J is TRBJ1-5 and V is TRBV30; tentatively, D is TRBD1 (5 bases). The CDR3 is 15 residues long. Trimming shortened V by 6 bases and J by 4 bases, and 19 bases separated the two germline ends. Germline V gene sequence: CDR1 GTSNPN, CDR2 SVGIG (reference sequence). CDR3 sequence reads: CACQTQVGPNQPQHF. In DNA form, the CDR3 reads TGTGCCTGTCAAACACAAGTGGGGCCTAATCAGCCCCAGCATTTT.

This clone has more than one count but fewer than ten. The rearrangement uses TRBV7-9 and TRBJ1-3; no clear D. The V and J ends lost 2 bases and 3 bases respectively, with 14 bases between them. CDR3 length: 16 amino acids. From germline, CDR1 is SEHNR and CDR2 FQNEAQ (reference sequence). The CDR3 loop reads CASSLRRAGDGNTIYF. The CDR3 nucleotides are TGTGCCAGCAGCTTAAGGCGTGCGGGAGATGGAAACACCATATATTTT. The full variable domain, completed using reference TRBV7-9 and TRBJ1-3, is DTGVSQNPRHKITKRGQNVTFRCDPISEHNRLYWYRQTLGQGPEFLTYFQNEAQLEKSRLLSDRFSAERPKGSFSTLEIQRTEQGDSAMYLCASSLRRAGDGNTIYFGEGSWLTVV.

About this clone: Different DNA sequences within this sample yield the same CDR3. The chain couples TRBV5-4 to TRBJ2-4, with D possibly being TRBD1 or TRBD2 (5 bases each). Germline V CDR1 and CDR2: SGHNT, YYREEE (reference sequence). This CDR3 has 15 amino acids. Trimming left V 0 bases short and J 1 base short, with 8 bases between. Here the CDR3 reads CASSLGGAAKNIQYF. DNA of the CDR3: TGTGCCAGCAGCTTGGGAGGGGCCGCCAAAAACATTCAGTACTTC.

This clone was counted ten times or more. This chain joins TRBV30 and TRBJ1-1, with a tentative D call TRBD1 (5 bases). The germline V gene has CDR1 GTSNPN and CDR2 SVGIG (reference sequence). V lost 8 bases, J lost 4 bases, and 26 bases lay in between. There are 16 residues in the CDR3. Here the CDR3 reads CAAEAGMISWSTEAFF. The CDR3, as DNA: TGTGCCGCGGAGGCAGGGATGATTTCTTGGAGCACTGAAGCTTTCTTT.

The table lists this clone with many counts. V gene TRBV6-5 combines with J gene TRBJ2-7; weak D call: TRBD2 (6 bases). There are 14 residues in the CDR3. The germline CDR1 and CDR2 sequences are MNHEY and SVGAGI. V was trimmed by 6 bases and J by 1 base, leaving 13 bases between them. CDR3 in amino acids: CASRVAELSYEQYF. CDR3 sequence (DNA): TGTGCCAGCAGGGTAGCGGAGCTATCCTACGAGCAGTACTTC.

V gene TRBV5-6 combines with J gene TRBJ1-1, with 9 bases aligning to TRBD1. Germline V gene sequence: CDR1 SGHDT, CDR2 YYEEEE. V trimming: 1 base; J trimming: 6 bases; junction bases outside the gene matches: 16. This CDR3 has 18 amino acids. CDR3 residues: CASSLRYGIWDRDPEAFF. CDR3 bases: TGTGCCAGCAGCTTGCGATACGGAATATGGGACAGGGACCCTGAAGCTTTCTTT.

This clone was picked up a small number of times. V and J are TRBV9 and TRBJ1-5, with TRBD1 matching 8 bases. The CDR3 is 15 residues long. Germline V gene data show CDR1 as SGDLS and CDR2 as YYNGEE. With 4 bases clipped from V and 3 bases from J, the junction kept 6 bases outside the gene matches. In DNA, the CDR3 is TGTGCCAGCAGCCCTCAGGGGGCTGACAATCAGCCCCAGCATTTT. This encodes CASSPQGADNQPQHF. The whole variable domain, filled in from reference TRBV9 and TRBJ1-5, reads DSGVTQTPKHLITATGQRVTLRCSPRSGDLSVYWYQQSLDQGLQFLIQYYNGEERAKGNILERFSAQQFPDLHSELNLSSLELGDSALYFCASSPQGADNQPQHFGDGTRLSIL.

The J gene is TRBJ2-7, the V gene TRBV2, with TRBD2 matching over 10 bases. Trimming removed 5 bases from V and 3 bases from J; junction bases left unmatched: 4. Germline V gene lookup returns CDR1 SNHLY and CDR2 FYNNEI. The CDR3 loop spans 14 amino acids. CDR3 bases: TGTGCCAGCAGTAGGACTAGCGGTTACTACGAGCAGTACTTC. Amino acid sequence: CASSRTSGYYEQYF. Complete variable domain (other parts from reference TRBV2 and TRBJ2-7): EPEVTQTPSHQVTQMGQEVILRCVPISNHLYFYWYRQILGQKVEFLVSFYNNEISEKSEIFDDQFSVERPDGSNFTLKIRSTKLEDSAMYFCASSRTSGYYEQYFGPGTRLTVT.

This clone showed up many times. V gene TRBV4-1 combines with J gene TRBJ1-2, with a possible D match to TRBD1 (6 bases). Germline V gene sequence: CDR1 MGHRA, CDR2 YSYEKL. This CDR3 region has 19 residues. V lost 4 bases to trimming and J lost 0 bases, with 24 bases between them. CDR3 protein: CASSPPANRVGFTNYGYTF. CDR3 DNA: TGCGCCAGCAGCCCCCCGGCCAACAGGGTTGGGTTTACTAACTATGGCTACACCTTC.

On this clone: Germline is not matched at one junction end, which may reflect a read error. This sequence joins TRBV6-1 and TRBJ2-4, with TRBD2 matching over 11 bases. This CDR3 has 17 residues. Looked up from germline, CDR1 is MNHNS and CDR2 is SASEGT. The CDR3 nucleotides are TGTGCCATCAGTGATTACCTAGCGGGAGGTGGCAAAAACATTCAGTACTTC. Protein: CAISDYLAGGGKNIQYF.

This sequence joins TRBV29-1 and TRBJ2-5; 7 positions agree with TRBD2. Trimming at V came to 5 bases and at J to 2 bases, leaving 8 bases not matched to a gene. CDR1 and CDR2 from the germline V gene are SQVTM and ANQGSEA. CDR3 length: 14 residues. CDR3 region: CSVSGGSGQETQYF. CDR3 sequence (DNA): TGCAGCGTTTCTGGCGGGAGTGGGCAAGAGACCCAGTACTTC.

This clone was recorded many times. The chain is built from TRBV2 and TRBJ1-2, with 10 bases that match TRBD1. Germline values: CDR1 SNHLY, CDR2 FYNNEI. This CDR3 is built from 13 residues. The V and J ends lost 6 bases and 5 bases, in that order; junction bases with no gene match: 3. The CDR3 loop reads CASSGTGDYGYTF. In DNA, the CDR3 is TGTGCCAGCAGCGGGACAGGGGATTATGGCTACACCTTC.

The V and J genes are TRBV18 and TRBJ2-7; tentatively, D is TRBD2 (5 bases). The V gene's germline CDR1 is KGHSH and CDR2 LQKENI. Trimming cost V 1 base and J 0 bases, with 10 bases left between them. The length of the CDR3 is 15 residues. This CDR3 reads CASSPQAADSYEQYF. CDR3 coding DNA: TGTGCCAGCTCACCACAAGCAGCGGACTCCTACGAGCAGTACTTC.

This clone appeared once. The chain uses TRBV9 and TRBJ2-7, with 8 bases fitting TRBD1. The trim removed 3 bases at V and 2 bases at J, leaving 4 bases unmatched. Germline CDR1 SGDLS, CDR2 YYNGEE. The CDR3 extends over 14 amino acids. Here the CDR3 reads CASSAQGAAYEQYF. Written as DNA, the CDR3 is TGTGCCAGCAGCGCCCAGGGGGCGGCCTACGAGCAGTACTTC.